These T cell receptor beta chains were read from a single sample in a study of blood T cell repertoires in COVID-19. Here immunoSEQ multiplex PCR was the method, and the copy in TCRdb shows in-frame clones only, minus some. Altogether 50,000 to 60,000 clones are present, approximately 88% being singletons, with the ten largest covering roughly 3.4%. The sequenced material came from peripheral blood. All receptors come from a man aged 40-49 years with COVID-19, enrolled during active disease. Each CDR3 is given with its conserved first and last residue.

V | CDR3
TRBV27 | CASSSTVLPPLHF
TRBV10-3 | CAISDGGQRGVSYNEQFF
TRBV6-5 | CASSSLPGTLPYEQYF
TRBV5-6 | CASSSRQAVSEQYF
TRBV3-1/TRBV3-2 | CASSQLAGGDTQYF
TRBV7-2 | CASSRIAGGQYF
TRBV19 | CATQPSREGNQPQHF
TRBV6-1 | CASSELYEQYF
TRBV27 | CASRLTGGNQPQHF
TRBV30 | CAWSTQQGARTDTQYF
TRBV10-3 | CAINPSSGGYNEQFF
TRBV10-3 | CAISEGAGGGETQYF
TRBV19 | CASSTGVGGEAFF
TRBV27 | CASSWGQGRTNSPLHF
TRBV19 | CASSIGLAGQETQYF
TRBV10-1 | CASSEGRLQETQYF
TRBV5-6 | CASSAGSQPQHF
TRBV6-5 | CASKGEGADTQYF
TRBV6-1 | CASSERTGDRQPQHF
TRBV5-1 | CASSLDSTSTDTQYF
TRBV15 | CATSRQQGSRTNEKLFF
TRBV5-5 | CASSLQGNYGYTF
TRBV6-1 | CASSELQVSYEQYF
TRBV25-1 | CASTQGARGYNEQFF
TRBV2 | CASSVYGNEQFF
TRBV11-3 | CASSLGVTKLSGNTIYF
TRBV4-2 | CASSQEVAGIYEQYF
TRBV5-4 | CASSLDYSYGYTF
TRBV6-5 | CASSLGLHTEAFF
TRBV5-6 | CASSFVAEETQYF
TRBV29-1 | CSAGGAQITDTQYF
TRBV2 | CASSGERGAVAFF
TRBV5-1 | CASSPQTVSYEQYF
TRBV6-1 | CASSELSPGNEQFF
TRBV2 | CASSEDISHYNSPLHF
TRBV5-1 | CASSLGGGRPETGELFF
TRBV19 | CASSIPGGPTDTQYF
TRBV7-9 | CASSLLMEWGVNTEAFF
TRBV29-1 | CSVDLQGGAGELFF
TRBV2 | CASRVGAGVSQETQYF
TRBV5-1 | CASSSGGRGSGEQFF
TRBV5-1 | CASRRDLGQPQHF
TRBV7-3 | CASSINPGYEQYF
TRBV24-1 | CATSTDRGTEAFF
TRBV9 | CASSPTTSGGYNEQFF
TRBV5-1 | CASRAETNQPQHF
TRBV6-1 | CASSESSGAGGTQYF
TRBV11-3 | CASSFGGSGGAKNIQYF
TRBV11-2 | CASRTGSMETQYF
TRBV29-1 | CSVARDGTDTQYF
TRBV6-6 | CASTVQTGVTEAFF
TRBV24-1 | CATSDPDSLAIYF
TRBV18 | CASSPSVNTEAFF
TRBV2 | CASSTDRGRETQYF
TRBV6-1 | CASSEFVRGIGQPQHF
TRBV27 | CASSWDRGNEQFF
TRBV5-1 | CASRPAAGDEQFF
TRBV15 | CATSRTRQGNSPLHF